This TCR beta chain originates from a study of OX40 agonist ivuxolimab in advanced cancers. CDR1 and CDR2 (germline): MDHEN, SYDVKM. This CDR3 spans 17 amino acids. The V gene end was trimmed by 6 bases and the J gene end by 4 bases; junction bases not matched to a gene: 14. TCRdb's table, derived via immunoSEQ multiplex PCR, lists solely in-frame clones and lacks some. The sample records 30,000 or so clones, 75% to 90% being singletons. A single count supports this clone. Peripheral blood came from all dose cohorts at three timepoints. This clonotype originated in an adult with an advanced solid tumor such as melanoma, head and neck, liver or kidney cancer. V and J are TRBV28 and TRBJ2-3; 9 nucleotides line up with TRBD2. The input for sequencing was CD4+ or CD8+ T cells sorted from blood, taken in a trial of the OX40 agonist ivuxolimab. CDR3 residues: CASRLLAGRSGADTQYF. Here the CDR3 DNA reads TGTGCCAGCAGGCTCCTAGCGGGGAGGAGCGGCGCAGATACGCAGTATTTT.